The clone carrying this T cell receptor beta chain has just a few counts. Each CDR3 protein is one row after TCRdb ran MiXCR on the 5' RACE reads. The table includes about 340,000 distinct CDR3 sequences, around 12% detected once. These data are taken from a study of T cells after yellow fever vaccination. Per germline, CDR1 SGHTA and CDR2 FQGNSA. V lost 1 base and J lost 0, with 15 bases in between. CDR3 length: 17 residues. The V gene is TRBV7-2, the J gene TRBJ1-2; D unclear. This TCR derives from a man aged 18 to 29 who received the YFV17D yellow fever vaccine. The sequences come from CD4+ T cells sorted from PBMCs, collected 15 days after the yellow fever booster vaccination. CDR3 nucleotide sequence: TGTGCCAGCAGCTTAGTATCAATAGGTTCCTCTAACTATGGCTACACCTTC. Residues: CASSLVSIGSSNYGYTF.